This TCR beta chain was observed in a study of blood T cell repertoires in COVID-19. The wider study: Italy, Spain and the United States were the sources of the convalescent and acute COVID-19 samples.

Profiled with immunoSEQ multiplex PCR; TCRdb holds only in-frame clones, not every one. The sample has roughly 280,000 clones, about 88% seen once; the top ten hold over 5%. Seattle patient enrollment occurred during active infection, with longitudinal follow-up thereafter. V trimming: 1 base; J trimming: 2 bases; junction bases outside the gene matches: 4. Germline assignment: CDR1 SGHRS and CDR2 YFSETQ. CDR3 length equals 17 residues. The clonotype was recovered from a woman aged 55-70 years with COVID-19, enrolled during active disease. J is TRBJ2-3 and V is TRBV5-1, with 13 bases aligning to TRBD2. The specimen sequenced was peripheral blood. In nucleotides, the CDR3 is TGCGCCAGCAGCTTGAGGACTAGCGGGAGATTCACAGATACGCAGTATTTT. It yields the protein CASSLRTSGRFTDTQYF.